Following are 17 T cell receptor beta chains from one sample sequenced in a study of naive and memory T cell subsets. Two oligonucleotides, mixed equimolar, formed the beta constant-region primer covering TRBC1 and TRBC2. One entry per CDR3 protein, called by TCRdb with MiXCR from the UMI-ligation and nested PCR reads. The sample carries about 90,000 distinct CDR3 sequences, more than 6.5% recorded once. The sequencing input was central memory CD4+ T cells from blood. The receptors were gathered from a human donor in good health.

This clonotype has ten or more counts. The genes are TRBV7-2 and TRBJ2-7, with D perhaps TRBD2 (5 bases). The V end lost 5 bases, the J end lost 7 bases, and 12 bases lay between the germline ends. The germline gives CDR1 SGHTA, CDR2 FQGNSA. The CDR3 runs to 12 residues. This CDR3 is CASSHVRGEQYF. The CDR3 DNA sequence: TGTGCCAGCAGCCATGTGCGAGGGGAGCAGTACTTC.

CDR3 region: CASSRRTGPGRYTF. Here the CDR3 DNA reads TGTGCCAGCAGCCGCCGAACAGGGCCCGGCCGCTACACCTTC. The V and J genes are TRBV3-1 and TRBJ1-2; D is possibly TRBD1 (6 bases). Germline V CDR1 and CDR2: LGHDT, YNNKEL (reference sequence). V was shortened by 4 bases and J by 9 bases, with 18 bases between the two germline ends. The CDR3 runs 14 residues.

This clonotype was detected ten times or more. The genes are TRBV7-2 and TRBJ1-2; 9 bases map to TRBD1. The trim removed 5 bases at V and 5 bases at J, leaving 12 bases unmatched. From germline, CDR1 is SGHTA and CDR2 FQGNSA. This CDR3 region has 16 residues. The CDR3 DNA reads TGTGCCAGCAGCCCAGGGGCACAGGGGGCGCTTTATGGCTACACCTTC. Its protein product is CASSPGAQGALYGYTF. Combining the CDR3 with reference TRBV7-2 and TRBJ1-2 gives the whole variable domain GAGVSQSPSNKVTEKGKDVELRCDPISGHTALYWYRQSLGQGLEFLIYFQGNSAPDKSGLPSDRFSAERTGGSVSTLTIQRTQQEDSAVYLCASSPGAQGALYGYTFGSGTRLTVV.

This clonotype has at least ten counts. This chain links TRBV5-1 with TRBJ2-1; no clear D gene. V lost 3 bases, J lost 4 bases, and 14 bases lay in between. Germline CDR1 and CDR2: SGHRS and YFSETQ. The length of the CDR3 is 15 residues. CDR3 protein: CASSYIESQYNEQFF. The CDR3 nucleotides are TGCGCCAGCAGCTACATCGAGTCCCAATACAATGAGCAGTTCTTC.

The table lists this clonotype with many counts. CDR3 sequence: CASSLAVASGNTIYF. The CDR3 nucleotides are TGTGCCAGCAGCTTAGCTGTCGCTTCTGGAAACACCATATATTTT. This rearrangement joins TRBV7-8 to TRBJ1-3; no firm D call. This CDR3 is 15 amino acids long. Germline V gene sequence: CDR1 SGHVS, CDR2 FQNEAQ. V dropped 0 bases and J dropped 1 base, with 7 bases sitting between them.

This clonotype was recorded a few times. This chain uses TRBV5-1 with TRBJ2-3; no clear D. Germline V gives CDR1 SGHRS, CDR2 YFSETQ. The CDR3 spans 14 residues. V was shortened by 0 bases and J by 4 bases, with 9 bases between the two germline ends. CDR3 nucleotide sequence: TGCGCCAGCAGCTTGGCCCAAGGGTCAGATACGCAGTATTTT. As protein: CASSLAQGSDTQYF.

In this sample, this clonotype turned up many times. The CDR3 DNA reads TGTGCCAGCAGCCGTAACGCGAACACTGAAGCTTTCTTT. Its protein product is CASSRNANTEAFF. The chain recombines TRBV7-9 with TRBJ1-1, with D hard to call. Germline CDR1 reads SEHNR; CDR2 reads FQNEAQ (reference sequence). With 5 bases removed from V and 1 base from J, the gap between germline ends came to 8 bases. This CDR3 region has 13 residues.

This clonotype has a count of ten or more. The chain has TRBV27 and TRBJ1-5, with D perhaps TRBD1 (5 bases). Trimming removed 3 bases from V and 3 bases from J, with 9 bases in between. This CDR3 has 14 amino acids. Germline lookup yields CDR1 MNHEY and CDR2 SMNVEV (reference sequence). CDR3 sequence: CASSFQGFNQPQHF. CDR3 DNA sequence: TGTGCCAGCAGTTTCCAGGGCTTCAATCAGCCCCAGCATTTT.

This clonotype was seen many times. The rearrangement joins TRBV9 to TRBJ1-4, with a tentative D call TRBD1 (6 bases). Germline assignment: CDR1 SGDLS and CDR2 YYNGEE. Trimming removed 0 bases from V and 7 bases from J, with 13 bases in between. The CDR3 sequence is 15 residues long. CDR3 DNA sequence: TGTGCCAGCAGCGTAGATCCGGGGGCGCGTGAAAAACTGTTTTTT. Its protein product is CASSVDPGAREKLFF.

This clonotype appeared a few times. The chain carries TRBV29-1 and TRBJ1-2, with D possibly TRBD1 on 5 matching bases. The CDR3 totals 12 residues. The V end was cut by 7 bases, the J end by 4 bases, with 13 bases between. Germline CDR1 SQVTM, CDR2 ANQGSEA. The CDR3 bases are TGCAGCGCAGTCGGGACGACCTATGGCTACACCTTC. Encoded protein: CSAVGTTYGYTF.

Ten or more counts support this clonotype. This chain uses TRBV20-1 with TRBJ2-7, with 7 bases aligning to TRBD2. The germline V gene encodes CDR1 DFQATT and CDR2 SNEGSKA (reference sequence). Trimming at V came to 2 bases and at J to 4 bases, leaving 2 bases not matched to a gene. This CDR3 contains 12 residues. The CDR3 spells CSARRDYYEQYF. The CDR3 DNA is TGCAGTGCTAGACGGGACTATTACGAGCAGTACTTC.

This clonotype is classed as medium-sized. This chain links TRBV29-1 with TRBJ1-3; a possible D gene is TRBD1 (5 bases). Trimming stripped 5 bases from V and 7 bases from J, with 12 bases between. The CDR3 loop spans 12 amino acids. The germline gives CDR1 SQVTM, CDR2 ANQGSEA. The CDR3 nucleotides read TGCAGCGTTCTCGGGACTAGGAACACCATATATTTT. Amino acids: CSVLGTRNTIYF.

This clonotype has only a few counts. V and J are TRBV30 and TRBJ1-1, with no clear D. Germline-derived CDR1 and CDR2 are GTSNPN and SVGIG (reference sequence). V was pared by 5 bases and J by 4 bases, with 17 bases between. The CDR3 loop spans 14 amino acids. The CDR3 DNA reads TGTGCCTGGGAGGGCGAAGCGAGGAGCACTGAAGCTTTCTTT. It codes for CAWEGEARSTEAFF. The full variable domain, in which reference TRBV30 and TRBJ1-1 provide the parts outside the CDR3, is SQTIHQWPATLVQPVGSPLSLECTVEGTSNPNLYWYRQAAGRGLQLLFYSVGIGQISSEVPQNLSASRPQDRQFILSSKKLLLSDSGFYLCAWEGEARSTEAFFGQGTRLTVV.

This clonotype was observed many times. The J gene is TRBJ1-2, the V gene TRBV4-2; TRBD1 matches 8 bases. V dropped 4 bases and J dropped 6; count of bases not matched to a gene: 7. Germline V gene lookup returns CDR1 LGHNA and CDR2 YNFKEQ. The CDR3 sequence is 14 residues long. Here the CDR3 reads CASSPGTGPNGYTF. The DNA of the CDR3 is TGTGCCAGCAGCCCCGGGACAGGCCCCAATGGCTACACCTTC.

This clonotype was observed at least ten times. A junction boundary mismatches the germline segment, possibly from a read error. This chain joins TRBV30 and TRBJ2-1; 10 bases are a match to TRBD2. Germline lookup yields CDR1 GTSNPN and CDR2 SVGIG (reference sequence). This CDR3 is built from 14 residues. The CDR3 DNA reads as TGTGCCTGGAGTTCTTCCGGGACTAGCGCCCGAGGGGTCTTC. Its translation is CAWSSSGTSARGVF. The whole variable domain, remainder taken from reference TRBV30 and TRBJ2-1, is SQTIHQWPATLVQPVGSPLSLECTVEGTSNPNLYWYRQAAGRGLQLLFYSVGIGQISSEVPQNLSASRPQDRQFILSSKKLLLSDSGFYLCAWSSSGTSARGVFGPGTRLTVL.

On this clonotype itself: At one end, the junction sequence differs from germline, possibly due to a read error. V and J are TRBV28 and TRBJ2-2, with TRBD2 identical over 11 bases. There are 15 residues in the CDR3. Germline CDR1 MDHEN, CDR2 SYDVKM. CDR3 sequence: CASTSGGANTGELFF. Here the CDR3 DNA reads TGCGCCAGCACTAGCGGGGGAGCGAACACCGGGGAGCTGTTTTTT.

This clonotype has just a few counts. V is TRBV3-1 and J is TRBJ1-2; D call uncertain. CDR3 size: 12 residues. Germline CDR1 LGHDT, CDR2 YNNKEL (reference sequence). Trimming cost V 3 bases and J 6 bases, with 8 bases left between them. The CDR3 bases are TGTGCCAGCAGCCACTTACAGAATGGCTACACCTTC. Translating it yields CASSHLQNGYTF. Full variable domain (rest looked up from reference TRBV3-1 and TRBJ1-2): DTAVSQTPKYLVTQMGNDKSIKCEQNLGHDTMYWYKQDSKKFLKIMFSYNNKELIINETVPNRFSPKSPDKAHLNLHINSLELGDSAVYFCASSHLQNGYTFGSGTRLTVV.